A single sample is the source of the 15 T cell receptor beta chains below, sequenced in a study of vaccination and CD4 T cells after COVID-19. From the PCR reads, TCRdb called clonotypes with MiXCR, one entry per CDR3 protein. The data contain approximately 19,000 distinct CDR3 sequences, around two thirds of them singletons. The input for sequencing was CD4+ T cells from blood, taken before SARS-CoV-2 vaccination. These receptors all stem from a human donor who had recovered from COVID-19.

This clonotype showed up just once. The chain joins TRBV10-3 to TRBJ1-1; D gene ambiguous. Deletions cut 5 bases from V and 3 bases from J, with 16 bases between. The CDR3 sequence is 15 residues long. In germline, CDR1 is ENHRY, CDR2 SYGVKD. CDR3: CAISPLGADDTEAFF. CDR3 DNA: TGTGCCATCAGTCCCCTAGGCGCGGACGACACTGAAGCTTTCTTT.

V gene TRBV5-1 combines with J gene TRBJ2-5, with D unclear. Trimming took 2 bases from V and 1 from J, leaving 6 bases between them. Germline CDR1 is SGHRS and CDR2 is YFSETQ. The CDR3 is 13 residues long. The CDR3 is CASSFTFQETQYF. In DNA, the CDR3 is TGCGCCAGCAGCTTTACTTTCCAAGAGACCCAGTACTTC.

The chain joins TRBV6-2 or TRBV6-3 to TRBJ2-7; 7 bases map to TRBD1. V was clipped by 2 bases and J by 2 bases; unmatched bases: 6. The CDR3 covers 15 residues. Germline V gene data show CDR1 as MNHEY and CDR2 as SVGEGT. The chain's CDR3 is CASSYPRQGPYEQYF. The CDR3 coding sequence is TGTGCCAGCAGTTACCCCCGACAGGGTCCCTACGAGCAGTACTTC.

This chain uses TRBV7-2 with TRBJ2-1; 10 bases line up with TRBD2. The V and J ends lost 5 bases and 5 bases, in that order; junction bases with no gene match: 3. The germline V gene encodes CDR1 SGHTA and CDR2 FQGNSA. There are 14 residues in the CDR3. The CDR3 nucleotides are TGTGCCAGCAGCGCGACTAGCGGGCACAATGAGCAGTTCTTC. This gives the protein CASSATSGHNEQFF.

This chain links TRBV2 with TRBJ1-1; D unclear. Trimming shortened V by 7 bases and J by 0 bases, and 9 bases separated the two germline ends. The germline CDR1 and CDR2 sequences are SNHLY and FYNNEI. The CDR3 consists of 13 residues. CDR3 region: CASTNAVNTEAFF. In DNA, the CDR3 is TGTGCCAGCACCAATGCAGTGAACACTGAAGCTTTCTTT.

This clonotype was seen more than once but under ten times. The CDR3 loop reads CASSLAGTSGRAEQYF. CDR3 coding DNA: TGTGCCAGCAGCTTGGCCGGGACTAGCGGGAGGGCCGAGCAGTACTTC. The rearrangement joins TRBV5-4 to TRBJ2-1, with 16 bases lining up with TRBD2. The J call may be incorrect, as the DNA end agrees better with TRBJ2-7. CDR1 and CDR2 (germline): SGHNT, YYREEE (reference sequence). The CDR3 spans 16 residues.

The chain links TRBV12-5 to TRBJ1-2, with a weak D call TRBD1 (5 bases). This CDR3 is built from 14 residues. V lost 1 base, J lost 6 bases, and 12 bases lay in between. Germline assignment: CDR1 LGHNT and CDR2 FRNRAP. The CDR3 reads CASGLGASGDGYTF. In nucleotides, the CDR3 is TGTGCTAGTGGTTTGGGGGCATCGGGGGATGGCTACACCTTC.

This clonotype was observed a handful of times. The gene calls are TRBV6-5 and TRBJ1-2; tentatively, D is TRBD1 (6 bases). This CDR3 comprises 16 residues. V was trimmed by 2 bases and J by 7 bases, leaving 20 bases between them. Germline assignment: CDR1 MNHEY and CDR2 SVGAGI. CDR3 sequence: CASSYITAGDAFGYTF. The CDR3 region has the DNA TGTGCCAGCAGTTACATTACGGCAGGGGATGCTTTTGGCTACACCTTC.

The chain joins TRBV7-2 to TRBJ2-7; possibly TRBD1 for D (5 bases). The CDR3 contains 14 residues. Germline lookup yields CDR1 SGHTA and CDR2 FQGNSA. V was trimmed by 6 bases and J by 2 bases, leaving 14 bases between them. Written as DNA, the CDR3 is TGTGCCAGCAGTTCCAGGGTGGGGCCCTACGAGCAGTACTTC. This translates into CASSSRVGPYEQYF.

This chain uses TRBV7-2 with TRBJ1-5, with D perhaps TRBD1 (6 bases). Trimming removed 2 bases from V and 6 bases from J, with 11 bases in between. Germline-derived CDR1 and CDR2 are SGHTA and FQGNSA. CDR3 length equals 14 residues. This CDR3 reads CASSLWGAGQPQHF. The CDR3 nucleotides read TGTGCCAGCAGCTTATGGGGGGCCGGTCAGCCCCAGCATTTT.

This clonotype has a single count. The V call is TRBV7-9, the J call TRBJ2-3; 9 bases match TRBD1. V was pared by 5 bases and J by 1 base, with 1 base of the junction left unmatched. Germline-derived CDR1 and CDR2 are SEHNR and FQNEAQ (reference sequence). The CDR3 extends over 14 amino acids. The CDR3 coding sequence is TGTGCCAGCAGCCGGACAGGGGGCACAGATACGCAGTATTTT. It encodes CASSRTGGTDTQYF. The whole variable domain, remainder taken from reference TRBV7-9 and TRBJ2-3, is DTGVSQNPRHKITKRGQNVTFRCDPISEHNRLYWYRQTLGQGPEFLTYFQNEAQLEKSRLLSDRFSAERPKGSFSTLEIQRTEQGDSAMYLCASSRTGGTDTQYFGPGTRLTVL.

The genes are TRBV2 and TRBJ1-1; 9 bases line up with TRBD1. V gave up 6 bases and J gave up 5 bases; unmatched junction bases: 7. Per germline, CDR1 SNHLY and CDR2 FYNNEI. CDR3 length: 14 amino acids. The CDR3, as DNA: TGTGCCAGCAGGCGGGAGACAGGGGGAACTGAAGCTTTCTTT. This gives the protein CASRRETGGTEAFF.

The rearrangement joins TRBV20-1 to TRBJ2-1, with a weak D call TRBD1 (6 bases). This CDR3 has 16 amino acids. V dropped 5 bases and J dropped 2 bases, with 19 bases sitting between them. Germline V gives CDR1 DFQATT, CDR2 SNEGSKA (reference sequence). CDR3 coding DNA: TGCAGTGCTGACTCAAGGGGGAGCGGCCCCTACAATGAGCAGTTCTTC. Protein sequence: CSADSRGSGPYNEQFF.

The chain is built from TRBV20-1 and TRBJ2-3; the D call may be TRBD1 or TRBD2 (6 bases each). The CDR3 is made up of 15 amino acids. V lost 2 bases to trimming and J lost 5 bases, with 17 bases between them. The V gene's germline CDR1 is DFQATT and CDR2 SNEGSKA (reference sequence). CDR3 in DNA: TGCAGTGCTAGAAACGACCAGGGGAGGCAAGATACGCAGTATTTT. It codes for CSARNDQGRQDTQYF.

This chain links TRBV2 with TRBJ1-2, with D unclear. V lost 4 bases and J lost 0, with 9 bases in between. CDR1 is SNHLY, CDR2 FYNNEI, per germline. This CDR3 is 14 amino acids long. As DNA, the CDR3 is TGTGCCAGCAGTGTGGTTACAGCTAACTATGGCTACACCTTC. It translates to CASSVVTANYGYTF.